Below are 26 T cell receptor beta chains sequenced from a single sample in a study of shared clonotypes between healthy human individuals. Libraries were prepared by immunoSEQ multiplex PCR; TCRdb keeps only in-frame clonotypes and omits some of them. The table includes hundreds of thousands of clones, roughly 70% detected once. The sequenced material came from memory CD4+ T cells sorted from blood. This sample's subset: CD45RA-negative fraction. These receptors originate from a young woman in good health.

The chain combines TRBV5-1 with TRBJ2-5, with a weak D call TRBD1 (6 bases). This CDR3 spans 19 amino acids. The V and J ends lost 0 bases and 1 base respectively, with 22 bases between them. The germline V gene encodes CDR1 SGHRS and CDR2 YFSETQ. CDR3 sequence: CASSLAGTRGPISQETQYF. In DNA, the CDR3 is TGCGCCAGCAGCTTGGCTGGGACCAGGGGCCCGATCTCCCAAGAGACCCAGTACTTC.

The rearrangement links TRBV28 to TRBJ1-2, with TRBD1 as a possible D gene (5 bases). CDR3 length: 17 amino acids. Germline V gene sequence: CDR1 MDHEN, CDR2 SYDVKM. The V gene lost 6 bases and the J gene lost 1 base, with 21 bases spanning the gap. CDR3 sequence: CASRLRLGPDSNYGYTF. CDR3 in DNA: TGTGCCAGCAGACTTCGCCTCGGGCCAGACAGTAACTATGGCTACACCTTC.

This clone was picked up many times. The J gene is TRBJ2-1, the V gene TRBV19, with 9 bases aligning to TRBD1. CDR3 length: 14 amino acids. CDR1 is LNHDA and CDR2 is SQIVND in the germline V gene (reference sequence). With 6 bases clipped from V and 3 bases from J, the junction kept 3 bases outside the gene matches. CDR3 nucleotide sequence: TGTGCCAGTAGGAAGGGACAGGGCTACAATGAGCAGTTCTTC. Amino acid sequence: CASRKGQGYNEQFF. Combining the CDR3 with reference TRBV19 and TRBJ2-1 gives the whole variable domain DGGITQSPKYLFRKEGQNVTLSCEQNLNHDAMYWYRQDPGQGLRLIYYSQIVNDFQKGDIAEGYSVSREKKESFPLTVTSAQKNPTAFYLCASRKGQGYNEQFFGPGTRLTVL.

The gene calls are TRBV6-5 and TRBJ1-1; no clear D gene. CDR3 size: 15 residues. The V and J ends lost 2 bases and 1 base respectively, with 11 bases between them. Germline CDR1 is MNHEY and CDR2 is SVGAGI. The CDR3 DNA sequence: TGTGCCAGCAGTTACCCCCGGGCGGGGAACACTGAAGCTTTCTTT. Translating gives CASSYPRAGNTEAFF.

V usage is TRBV30 and J usage is TRBJ2-1; 14 bases are shared with TRBD2. The CDR3 is made up of 16 amino acids. The ends lost 1 base at V and 10 bases at J; junction bases unmatched: 9. Germline V gives CDR1 GTSNPN, CDR2 SVGIG (reference sequence). In DNA, the CDR3 is TGTGCCTGGAGTGGACCTGGGACTAGCGGGAGCTACGAGCAGTTCTTC. This encodes CAWSGPGTSGSYEQFF.

This clone was seen once. V and J are TRBV19 and TRBJ2-1; tentative D call: TRBD1 (6 bases). The CDR3 is 15 residues long. Germline V lookup: CDR1 LNHDA, CDR2 SQIVND (reference sequence). Trimming cost V 3 bases and J 4 bases, with 13 bases left between them. The CDR3 protein is CASSMKQGAYNEQFF. CDR3 coding DNA: TGTGCCAGTAGTATGAAACAGGGAGCTTACAATGAGCAGTTCTTC. Complete variable domain (other parts from reference TRBV19 and TRBJ2-1): DGGITQSPKYLFRKEGQNVTLSCEQNLNHDAMYWYRQDPGQGLRLIYYSQIVNDFQKGDIAEGYSVSREKKESFPLTVTSAQKNPTAFYLCASSMKQGAYNEQFFGPGTRLTVL.

The J gene is TRBJ1-6, the V gene TRBV6-6; no firm D call. Germline V gives CDR1 MNHNY, CDR2 SVGAGI (reference sequence). The CDR3 runs 13 residues. The V end lost 0 bases, the J end lost 10 bases, and 7 bases lay between the germline ends. CDR3 protein: CASSYSSGSPLHF. The CDR3 bases are TGTGCCAGCAGTTACTCTTCCGGATCACCCCTCCACTTT.

In this sample, this clone turned up a few times. The J gene is TRBJ1-5, the V gene TRBV19; TRBD1 agrees at 9 bases. Per the germline V gene, CDR1 is LNHDA and CDR2 is SQIVND (reference sequence). V was pared by 5 bases and J by 10 bases, with 12 bases of the junction left unmatched. This CDR3 has 15 residues. The CDR3 here is CASSLTDRGGKPQHF. Here the CDR3 DNA reads TGTGCCAGTAGTCTGACCGACAGGGGGGGTAAACCCCAGCATTTT.

This clone occurred once. This sequence joins TRBV7-9 and TRBJ1-1; 8 positions match TRBD1. The CDR3 is made up of 12 amino acids. The V segment lost 2 bases and the J segment 9 bases; nucleotides outside the gene matches: 2. In germline, CDR1 is SEHNR, CDR2 FQNEAQ (reference sequence). DNA of the CDR3: TGTGCCAGCAGCTTAAGGACAGGGAAAGCTTTCTTT. Its protein product is CASSLRTGKAFF.

The rearrangement links TRBV6-5 to TRBJ2-1, with 10 positions matching TRBD1. The ends lost 2 bases at V and 6 bases at J; junction bases unmatched: 4. This CDR3 spans 15 amino acids. Germline-derived CDR1 and CDR2 are MNHEY and SVGAGI. CDR3 residues: CASSYGTGDFNEQFF. As DNA, the CDR3 is TGTGCCAGCAGTTACGGGACAGGGGATTTCAATGAGCAGTTCTTC.

CDR3 in DNA: TGCGCCAGCAGCCCCGGGACAGAAAAAAACATTCAGTACTTC. The encoded protein is CASSPGTEKNIQYF. The rearrangement uses TRBV5-1 and TRBJ2-4; 7 bases align to TRBD1. Germline V gene data show CDR1 as SGHRS and CDR2 as YFSETQ. The CDR3 totals 14 residues. With V trimmed by 4 bases and J by 4 bases, 5 bases remained unmatched.

J is TRBJ2-7 and V is TRBV11-3, with unresolved D. Germline loops: CDR1 SGHNT, CDR2 YENEEA. The CDR3 spans 13 residues. V was shortened by 6 bases and J by 3 bases, with 12 bases between the two germline ends. The DNA for the CDR3 is TGTGCCAGCAGTTTGAATGGCGGCTACGAGCAGTACTTC. It encodes CASSLNGGYEQYF.

This chain uses TRBV2 with TRBJ1-5; the D is unclear. The V end lost 5 bases, the J end lost 0 bases, and 11 bases lay between the germline ends. Germline V CDR1 and CDR2: SNHLY, FYNNEI. The CDR3 has 15 residues. CDR3 residues: CASSYDTYSNQPQHF. The CDR3 nucleotides read TGTGCCAGCAGTTACGACACCTATAGCAATCAGCCCCAGCATTTT.

This clone was counted ten times or more. The chain combines TRBV5-5 with TRBJ2-2, with D hard to call. Per the germline V gene, CDR1 is SGHKS and CDR2 is YYEKEE (reference sequence). The CDR3 has 13 residues. The V end was cut by 5 bases, the J end by 0 bases, with 5 bases between. Here the CDR3 DNA reads TGTGCCAGCAGTAATACGAACACCGGGGAGCTGTTTTTT. This codes for CASSNTNTGELFF. The whole variable domain, remainder taken from reference TRBV5-5 and TRBJ2-2, is DAGVTQSPTHLIKTRGQQVTLRCSPISGHKSVSWYQQVLGQGPQFIFQYYEKEERGRGNFPDRFSARQFPNYSSELNVNALLLGDSALYLCASSNTNTGELFFGEGSRLTVL.

The V gene is TRBV28, the J gene TRBJ1-3; D call uncertain. Germline V gene sequence: CDR1 MDHEN, CDR2 SYDVKM. Trimming pared 7 bases from V and 4 bases from J, leaving 14 bases between. The CDR3 length is 14 residues. CDR3 residues: CASTAGKGGNTIYF. The CDR3 coding sequence is TGTGCCAGCACTGCGGGGAAAGGCGGAAACACCATATATTTT.

The genes are TRBV19 and TRBJ2-7; TRBD2 might be the D (5 bases). The CDR3 covers 14 residues. CDR1 is LNHDA, CDR2 SQIVND, per germline (reference sequence). V lost 6 bases, J lost 2 bases, and 14 bases lay in between. The CDR3 reads CASRPRTAAYEQYF. The CDR3 nucleotides read TGTGCCAGTAGGCCACGGACTGCTGCCTACGAGCAGTACTTC. The full variable domain, in which reference TRBV19 and TRBJ2-7 provide the parts outside the CDR3, is DGGITQSPKYLFRKEGQNVTLSCEQNLNHDAMYWYRQDPGQGLRLIYYSQIVNDFQKGDIAEGYSVSREKKESFPLTVTSAQKNPTAFYLCASRPRTAAYEQYFGPGTRLTVT.

The rearrangement uses TRBV19 and TRBJ2-5; possible D gene TRBD2, 7 bases. The CDR3 consists of 15 residues. Germline CDR1 and CDR2: LNHDA and SQIVND (reference sequence). Trimming pared 0 bases from V and 5 bases from J, leaving 13 bases between. The CDR3 protein is CASSIEGGGAETQYF. The CDR3 region has the DNA TGTGCCAGTAGTATAGAGGGCGGGGGCGCGGAGACCCAGTACTTC.

The CDR3 loop is CASSLEEVEQFF. Written as DNA, the CDR3 is TGTGCCAGCAGCTTAGAGGAAGTTGAGCAGTTCTTC. The chain couples TRBV11-2 to TRBJ2-1; D not certain. CDR1 is SGHAT and CDR2 is FQNNGV in the germline V gene. Deletions cut 0 bases from V and 9 bases from J, with 6 bases between. This CDR3 has 12 residues.

This clone was picked up many times. The chain has TRBV11-2 and TRBJ2-1, with TRBD2 matching over 10 bases. V trimming: 5 bases; J trimming: 0 bases; junction bases outside the gene matches: 1. The CDR3 loop spans 15 amino acids. Germline V gene lookup returns CDR1 SGHAT and CDR2 FQNNGV. Written as DNA, the CDR3 is TGTGCCAGCAGCGGACTAGCGGACTCCTACAATGAGCAGTTCTTC. Protein product: CASSGLADSYNEQFF. Full variable domain (rest looked up from reference TRBV11-2 and TRBJ2-1): EAGVAQSPRYKIIEKRQSVAFWCNPISGHATLYWYQQILGQGPKLLIQFQNNGVVDDSQLPKDRFSAERLKGVDSTLKIQPAKLEDSAVYLCASSGLADSYNEQFFGPGTRLTVL.

The V and J genes are TRBV11-2 and TRBJ1-1, with D possibly matching TRBD1 (5 bases). Deletions cut 4 bases from V and 9 bases from J, with 18 bases between. This CDR3 contains 14 residues. Germline CDR1 SGHAT, CDR2 FQNNGV. CDR3: CASSSNVLPGKAFF. The CDR3 region has the DNA TGTGCCAGCAGCTCTAACGTTCTCCCAGGGAAAGCTTTCTTT.

There are a few counts of this clone. The rearrangement uses TRBV4-2 and TRBJ1-4; no clear D gene. This CDR3 is built from 15 residues. The germline V gene has CDR1 LGHNA and CDR2 YNFKEQ. The V end was cut by 1 base, the J end by 0 bases, with 6 bases between. CDR3 amino acids: CASSQVGATNEKLFF. The CDR3 nucleotides are TGTGCCAGCAGCCAAGTCGGGGCAACTAATGAAAAACTGTTTTTT.

The chain employs TRBV7-8 and TRBJ2-1; D possibly matches TRBD1 or TRBD2 (5 bases each). V shed 1 base and J shed 0 bases, with 13 bases lying between them. The length of the CDR3 is 17 residues. Germline assignment: CDR1 SGHVS and CDR2 FQNEAQ. The CDR3 protein is CASSLDGAPVSYNEQFF. The CDR3 coding sequence is TGTGCCAGCAGCTTAGACGGGGCCCCCGTCTCCTACAATGAGCAGTTCTTC.

The rearrangement links TRBV6-5 to TRBJ2-3; the match to TRBD1 covers 8 bases. With 4 bases clipped from V and 4 bases from J, the junction kept 7 bases outside the gene matches. CDR1 and CDR2 (germline): MNHEY, SVGAGI. The CDR3 spans 15 residues. CDR3 protein: CASSSGTGGPDTQYF. CDR3 in DNA: TGTGCCAGCAGTTCGGGGACAGGAGGGCCAGATACGCAGTATTTT.

V is TRBV28 and J is TRBJ2-7; D is possibly TRBD2 (6 bases). The germline V gene encodes CDR1 MDHEN and CDR2 SYDVKM. The CDR3 consists of 15 residues. V lost 5 bases and J 0 bases, leaving 14 bases between the germline ends. This CDR3 reads CASSPRLEGSYEQYF. The DNA of the CDR3 is TGTGCCAGCAGTCCCCGACTAGAGGGCTCCTACGAGCAGTACTTC.

The V gene is TRBV6-1, the J gene TRBJ2-5, with D perhaps matching TRBD1 (6 bases). Germline-derived CDR1 and CDR2 are MNHNS and SASEGT. CDR3 length: 14 amino acids. V was cut by 3 bases and J by 4 bases, with 12 bases left in between. Written as DNA, the CDR3 is TGTGCCAGCAGTGAGGGAGTCAGGGGAGAGACCCAGTACTTC. Translation gives CASSEGVRGETQYF.

The chain has TRBV6-6 and TRBJ2-7; no reliable D call. V dropped 0 bases and J dropped 5 bases, with 5 bases sitting between them. The CDR3 sequence is 12 residues long. The germline V gene encodes CDR1 MNHNY and CDR2 SVGAGI (reference sequence). The CDR3 DNA reads TGTGCCAGCAGTTACTCGAGTAACGAGCAGTACTTC. Protein product: CASSYSSNEQYF.